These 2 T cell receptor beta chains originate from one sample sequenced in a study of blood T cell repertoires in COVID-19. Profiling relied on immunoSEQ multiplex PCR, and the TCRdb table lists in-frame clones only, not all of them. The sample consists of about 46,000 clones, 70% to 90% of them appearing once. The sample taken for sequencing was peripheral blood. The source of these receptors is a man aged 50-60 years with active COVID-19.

The chain's CDR3 is CASSQVRTGAGSYGYTF. CDR3 coding DNA: TGCGCCAGCAGCCAAGTTCGAACAGGGGCAGGAAGCTATGGCTACACCTTC. V usage is TRBV4-1 and J usage is TRBJ1-2, with 7 bases lining up with TRBD1. Germline V CDR1 and CDR2: MGHRA, YSYEKL. The CDR3 loop spans 17 amino acids. V shed 1 base and J 4 bases; nucleotides not matched to a gene: 12.

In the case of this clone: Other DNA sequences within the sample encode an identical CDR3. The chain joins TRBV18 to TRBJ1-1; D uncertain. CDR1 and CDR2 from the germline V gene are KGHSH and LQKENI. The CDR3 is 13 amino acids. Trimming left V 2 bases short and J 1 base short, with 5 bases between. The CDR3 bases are TGTGCCAGCTCACCAGGGCAGAACACTGAAGCTTTCTTT. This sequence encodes CASSPGQNTEAFF.